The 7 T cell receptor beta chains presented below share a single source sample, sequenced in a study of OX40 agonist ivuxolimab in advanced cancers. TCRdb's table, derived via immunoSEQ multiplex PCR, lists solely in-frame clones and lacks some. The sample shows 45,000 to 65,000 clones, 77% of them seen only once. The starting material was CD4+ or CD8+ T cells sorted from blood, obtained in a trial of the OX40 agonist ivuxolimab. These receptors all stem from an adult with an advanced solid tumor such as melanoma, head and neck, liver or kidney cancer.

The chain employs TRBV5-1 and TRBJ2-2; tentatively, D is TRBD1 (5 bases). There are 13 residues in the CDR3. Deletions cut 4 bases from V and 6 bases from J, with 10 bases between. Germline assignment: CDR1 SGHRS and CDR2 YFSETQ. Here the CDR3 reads CASSPQGAGELFF. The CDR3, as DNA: TGCGCCAGCAGCCCCCAGGGCGCCGGGGAGCTGTTTTTT.

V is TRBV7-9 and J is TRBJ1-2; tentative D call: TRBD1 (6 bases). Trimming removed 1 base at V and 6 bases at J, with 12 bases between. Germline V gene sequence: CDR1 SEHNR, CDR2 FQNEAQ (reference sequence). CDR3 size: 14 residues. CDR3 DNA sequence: TGTGCCAGCAGCTTAGACGGGGGGCGAAATGGCTACACCTTC. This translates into CASSLDGGRNGYTF.

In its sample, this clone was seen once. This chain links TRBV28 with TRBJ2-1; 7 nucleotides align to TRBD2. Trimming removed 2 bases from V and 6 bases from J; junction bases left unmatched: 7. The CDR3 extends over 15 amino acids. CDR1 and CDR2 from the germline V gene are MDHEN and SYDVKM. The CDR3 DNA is TGTGCCAGCAGTTTAATGACTAGCCACACCAATGAGCAGTTCTTC. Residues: CASSLMTSHTNEQFF.

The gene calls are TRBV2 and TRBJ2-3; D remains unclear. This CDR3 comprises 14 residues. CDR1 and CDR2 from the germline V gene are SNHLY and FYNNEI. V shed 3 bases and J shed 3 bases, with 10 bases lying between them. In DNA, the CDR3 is TGTGCCAGCAGTGATAGGACCGGGACAGATACGCAGTATTTT. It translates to CASSDRTGTDTQYF.

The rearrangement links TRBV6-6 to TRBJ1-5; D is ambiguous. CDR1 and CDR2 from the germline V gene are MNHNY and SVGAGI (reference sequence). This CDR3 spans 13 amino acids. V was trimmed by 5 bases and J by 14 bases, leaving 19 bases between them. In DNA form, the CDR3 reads TGTGCCAGCAGTCAGCTCCCCGAAGGATATAAGCATTTT. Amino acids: CASSQLPEGYKHF.

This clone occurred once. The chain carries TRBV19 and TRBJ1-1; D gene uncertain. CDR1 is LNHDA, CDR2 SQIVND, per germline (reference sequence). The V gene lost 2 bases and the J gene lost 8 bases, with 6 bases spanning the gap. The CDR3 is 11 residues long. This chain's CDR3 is CASSIQHEAFF. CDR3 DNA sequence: TGTGCCAGTAGTATACAGCACGAAGCTTTCTTT.

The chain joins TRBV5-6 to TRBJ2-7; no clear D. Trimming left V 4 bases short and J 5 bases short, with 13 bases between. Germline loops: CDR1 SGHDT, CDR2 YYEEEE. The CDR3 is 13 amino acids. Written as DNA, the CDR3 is TGTGCCAGCAGCGCAGGACCTAGGGACGAGCAGTACTTC. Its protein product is CASSAGPRDEQYF.